What follows is one T cell receptor (beta chain) and its context. The CDR3 runs 18 residues. The germline V gene has CDR1 SNHLY and CDR2 FYNNEI. V dropped 4 bases and J dropped 0; count of bases not matched to a gene: 8. Assay: immunoSEQ multiplex PCR; the TCRdb copy retains only in-frame clones and omits some. Of over 60,000 clones listed, around 89% are singletons. This specimen comes from a study of blood T cell repertoires in COVID-19. Sequencing was performed on peripheral blood. The TCR comes from a middle-aged man with acute or convalescent COVID-19. The V and J genes are TRBV2 and TRBJ2-3, with 12 bases identical to TRBD2. This chain's CDR3 is CASSGKLTSGRSTDTQYF. The CDR3 DNA is TGTGCCAGCAGTGGGAAATTGACTAGCGGGAGAAGCACAGATACGCAGTATTTT.